Reported below is one T cell receptor beta chain. No cognate antigen has been identified for it. Base-call qualities are not available, and no considerably larger clone is one nucleotide away. The source of the sample is a study of cytotoxic CD8 clonotypes in ibrutinib-treated CLL (dated by TCRdb to about 2021). Regarding the research as a whole: The cohort had some eleven relapsed/refractory and approximately 14 treatment-naive patients; 17 to 18 were IGHV unmutated. On average, each sample yielded roughly 250,000 productive templates and about 95,000 productive rearrangements. The response samples were drawn at a median of roughly twelve months into treatment, with a range of about 6 to 40 months. Cryopreserved peripheral blood mononuclear cells were obtained prior to treatment, at the time of response, and at either disease progression or sustained remission. Responses were partial in roughly 24 patients and complete in 2; after median about 63 months follow-up, around 15 stayed in remission and 12 progressed. Longitudinal samples were obtainable from about 30% of the roughly 90 participants in the trial. All remission and progressive disease samples were collected while patients were still receiving ibrutinib. The paper as a whole reports these results and caveats: Sustained-remission and progressing patients did not have matched sampling times, and lymph node repertoires were not examined. Public clonotypes were rare and either shrank or stayed stable during treatment, and the rise in clonality at ibrutinib response reflected expansion of private clonotypes. Baseline clonality exceeded that of age-matched healthy donors and correlated strongly with circulating CD8+ T-cell counts. An increase in clonality was observed at ibrutinib response, with clonality remaining stable during sustained remission and falling back toward baseline at progression.

A MiSeq instrument was used for deep resolution sequencing, which targeted depths ranging from 1 in 1 million up to 1 in 200,000 T cells, with coverage averaging 10x for each clonotype. The immunoSEQ hsTCRB Kit was used to generate the TCR beta libraries. The paper's data handling went like this. ImmunoSEQ Data Assistant and ImmunoSEQ Analyzer were used for data analysis, and V, D and J genes were assigned according to IMGT definitions. Clonality was computed as one minus normalized Shannon entropy of productive rearrangement frequencies, ranging from 0 to 1. Only overrepresented clonotypes making up at least 0.05% of the repertoire of each patient were included in the public clonotype analysis. Repertoires from some twelve age-matched healthy donors in immuneACCESS were used as clonality controls. TCRdb mirrors the immuneACCESS table, restricted to in-frame sequences. Some clones are absent from its copies; in checked studies, under half trace to an unresolved V gene, and the reason for the others is unknown. V, J and clone size are those of that table, while D and trimming were read from the DNA. Counted in this sample were tens of thousands of clones; 75% to 85% of them appeared once. In total, the top ten clones hold roughly 4.8% of the sample.

What this sample's time point label stands for: about twelve months on ibrutinib. Approximately 2 micrograms of genomic DNA were extracted from cryopreserved PBMCs for TCR beta library preparation. High-throughput TCR beta sequencing was performed on longitudinal blood samples from CLL patients receiving ibrutinib monotherapy. The patients took part in an open-label, single-center phase 2 trial of ibrutinib monotherapy. In the germline V gene, CDR1 corresponds to SGHTA and CDR2 to FQGNSA. The CDR3 numbers 14 residues from cysteine through phenylalanine. Only the CDR3 DNA stays, 42 bases, in frame from base 1. V is pruned by 7 bases and J by 7 bases, leaving 8 bases of the junction without a gene match.

The sequence is built from TRBV7-2 and TRBJ2-1, with 9 junctional bases fitting TRBD2. This TCR derives from a human donor with chronic lymphocytic leukemia. The sample was PBMCs, taken after 12 months of ibrutinib treatment. The bases are TGTGCCAGCAACGCGGGGGGGCCGAGGAATGAGCAGTTCTTC. Translated, this is CASNAGGPRNEQFF.